The following is a T cell receptor beta chain sequence with its context. This record belongs to a study of blood T cell repertoires in COVID-19. As for the study in general: PBMCs, B-cell-depleted T cells, or T cells were the source of the cDNA or gDNA that made up the material.

The CDR3 covers 15 residues. The V gene's germline CDR1 is LGHDT and CDR2 YNNKEL (reference sequence). The trim removed 6 bases at V and 0 bases at J, leaving 4 bases unmatched. Authors' data handling: Reference gene primer amplification yielded estimated nucleated cell counts. Data came from immunoSEQ multiplex PCR; TCRdb stores just in-frame clones and leaves some out. The V and J calls and clone size come from that table; D and trimming were worked out from the DNA. The table lists roughly 240,000 clones, roughly 79% of them singletons, with approximately 1.9% in the top ten. Sequenced sample: peripheral blood. This rearrangement joins TRBV3-1 (or the pseudogene TRBV3-2) to TRBJ1-3, with 8 bases identical to TRBD1. This receptor was identified in an elderly woman with acute or convalescent COVID-19. The CDR3 loop is CASRRQGSSGNTIYF. Here the CDR3 DNA reads TGTGCCAGCAGACGACAGGGGAGCTCTGGAAACACCATATATTTT.